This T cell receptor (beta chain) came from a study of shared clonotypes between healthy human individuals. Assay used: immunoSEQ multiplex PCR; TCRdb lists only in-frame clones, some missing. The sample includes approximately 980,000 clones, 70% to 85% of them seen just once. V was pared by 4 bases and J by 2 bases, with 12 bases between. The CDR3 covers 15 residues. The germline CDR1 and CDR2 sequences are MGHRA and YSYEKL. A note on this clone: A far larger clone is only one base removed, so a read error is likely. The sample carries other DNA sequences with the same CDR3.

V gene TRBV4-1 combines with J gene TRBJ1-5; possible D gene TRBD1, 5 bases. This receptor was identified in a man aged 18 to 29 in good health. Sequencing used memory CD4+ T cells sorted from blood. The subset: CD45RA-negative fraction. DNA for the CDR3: TGCGCCAGCAGCCTGGGGGGTCAGGGCAATCAGCCCCAGCATTTT. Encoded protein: CASSLGGQGNQPQHF.